This TCR beta chain was identified during a study of blood T cells in healthy people across ages. A J-beta primer mix and a sample-barcoded 5' primer were used in a second PCR of about 7 to 12 cycles. Each cDNA molecule carried a tag from a template-switch adaptor that contained 12 random nucleotides. From the 5' RACE reads, TCRdb called clonotypes with MiXCR, one entry per CDR3 protein. The sample consists of fewer than 800,000 distinct CDR3 sequences, around 32% of them appearing once. Germline V gene lookup returns CDR1 SEHNR and CDR2 FQNEAQ (reference sequence). The CDR3 sequence is 14 residues long. V was clipped by 5 bases and J by 2 bases, with 13 bases between them.

The clonotype was recovered from a woman of 80 years or more in good health. The material sequenced was blood. The chain uses TRBV7-9 and TRBJ2-7; D unresolved. The CDR3 DNA sequence: TGTGCCAGCAGCCCTCCGGTTAATCCCTACGAGCAGTACTTC. Translating it yields CASSPPVNPYEQYF. Combining the CDR3 with reference TRBV7-9 and TRBJ2-7 gives the whole variable domain DTGVSQNPRHKITKRGQNVTFRCDPISEHNRLYWYRQTLGQGPEFLTYFQNEAQLEKSRLLSDRFSAERPKGSFSTLEIQRTEQGDSAMYLCASSPPVNPYEQYFGPGTRLTVT.